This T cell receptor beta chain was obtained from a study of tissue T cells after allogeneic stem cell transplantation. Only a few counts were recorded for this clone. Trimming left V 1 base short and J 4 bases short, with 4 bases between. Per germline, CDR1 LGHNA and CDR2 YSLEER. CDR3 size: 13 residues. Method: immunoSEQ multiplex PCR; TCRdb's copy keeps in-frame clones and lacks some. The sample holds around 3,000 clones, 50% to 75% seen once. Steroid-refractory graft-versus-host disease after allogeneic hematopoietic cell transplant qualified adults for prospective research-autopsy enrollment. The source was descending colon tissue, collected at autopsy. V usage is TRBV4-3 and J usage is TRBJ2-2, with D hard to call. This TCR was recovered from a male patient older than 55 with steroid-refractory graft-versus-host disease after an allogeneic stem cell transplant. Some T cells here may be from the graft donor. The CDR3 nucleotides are TGCGCCAGCAGCCAAGGGGTCACCGGGGAGCTGTTTTTT. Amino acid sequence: CASSQGVTGELFF.